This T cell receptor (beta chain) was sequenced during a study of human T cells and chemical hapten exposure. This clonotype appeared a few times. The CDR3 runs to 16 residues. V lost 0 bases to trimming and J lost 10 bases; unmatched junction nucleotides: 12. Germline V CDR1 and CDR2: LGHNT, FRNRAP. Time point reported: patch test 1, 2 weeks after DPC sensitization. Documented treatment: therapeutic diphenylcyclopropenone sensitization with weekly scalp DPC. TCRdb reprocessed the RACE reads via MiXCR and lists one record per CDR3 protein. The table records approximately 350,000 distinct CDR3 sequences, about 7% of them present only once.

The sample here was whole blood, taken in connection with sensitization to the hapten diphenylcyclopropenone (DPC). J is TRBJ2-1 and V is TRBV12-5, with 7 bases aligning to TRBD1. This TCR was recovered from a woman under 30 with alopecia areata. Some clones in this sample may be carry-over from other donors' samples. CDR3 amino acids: CASGLVISRGRTEQFF. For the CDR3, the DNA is TGTGCTAGTGGTTTGGTAATCAGTAGGGGGCGGACGGAGCAGTTCTTC.